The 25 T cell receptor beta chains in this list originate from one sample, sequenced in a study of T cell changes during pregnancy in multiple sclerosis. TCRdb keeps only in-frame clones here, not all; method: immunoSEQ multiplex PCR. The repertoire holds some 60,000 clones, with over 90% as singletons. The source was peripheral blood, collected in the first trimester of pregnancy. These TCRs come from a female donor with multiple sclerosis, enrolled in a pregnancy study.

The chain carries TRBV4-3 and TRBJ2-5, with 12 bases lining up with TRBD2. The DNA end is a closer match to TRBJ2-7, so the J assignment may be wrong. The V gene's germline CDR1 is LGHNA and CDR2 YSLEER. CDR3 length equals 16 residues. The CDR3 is CASSRLLAGGSYEQYF. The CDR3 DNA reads TGCGCCAGCAGCCGCTTACTAGCGGGGGGTTCCTACGAGCAGTACTTC.

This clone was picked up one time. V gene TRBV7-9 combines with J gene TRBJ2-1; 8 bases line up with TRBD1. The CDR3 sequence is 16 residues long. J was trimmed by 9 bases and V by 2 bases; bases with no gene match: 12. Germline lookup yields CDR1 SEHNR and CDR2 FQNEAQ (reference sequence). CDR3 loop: CASSLWGNRGILEQFF. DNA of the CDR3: TGTGCCAGCAGCTTATGGGGTAACAGGGGGATACTTGAGCAGTTCTTC.

The CDR3, as DNA: TGTGCCAGCAGCTCGCCCTTGGGGACAGGGCCCTTAGAGCAGTACTTC. Translation: CASSSPLGTGPLEQYF. V usage is TRBV7-9 and J usage is TRBJ2-7; 9 bases fit TRBD1. Germline CDR1 SEHNR, CDR2 FQNEAQ (reference sequence). Germline trimming cut 4 bases from V and 7 bases from J; bases unmatched to any gene: 14. The CDR3 consists of 16 residues.

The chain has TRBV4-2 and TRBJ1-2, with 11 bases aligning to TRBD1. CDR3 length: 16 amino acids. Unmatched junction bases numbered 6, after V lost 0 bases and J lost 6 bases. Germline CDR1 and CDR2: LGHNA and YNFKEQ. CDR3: CASSQDRMGQGDGYTF. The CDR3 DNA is TGTGCCAGCAGCCAAGATCGGATGGGACAGGGGGATGGCTACACCTTC.

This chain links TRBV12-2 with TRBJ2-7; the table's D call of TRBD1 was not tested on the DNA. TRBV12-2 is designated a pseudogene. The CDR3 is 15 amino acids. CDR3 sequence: CASRPLGQGPYEQYF. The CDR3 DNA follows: TGTGCAAGTCGCCCCCTCGGACAGGGGCCCTACGAGCAGTACTTC.

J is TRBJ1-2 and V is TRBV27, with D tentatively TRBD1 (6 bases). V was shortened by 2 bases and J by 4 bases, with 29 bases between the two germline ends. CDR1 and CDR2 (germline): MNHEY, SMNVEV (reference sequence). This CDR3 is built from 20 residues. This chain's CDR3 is CASSLRVGGHPTSGLYGYTF. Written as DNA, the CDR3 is TGTGCCAGCAGTTTACGGGTCGGGGGGCACCCTACATCAGGCCTCTATGGCTACACCTTC.

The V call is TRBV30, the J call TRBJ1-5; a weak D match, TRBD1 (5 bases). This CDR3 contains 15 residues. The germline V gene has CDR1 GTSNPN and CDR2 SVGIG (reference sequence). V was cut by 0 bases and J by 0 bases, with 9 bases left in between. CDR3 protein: CAWSVRRDSNQPQHF. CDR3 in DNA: TGTGCCTGGAGTGTACGCAGGGATAGCAATCAGCCCCAGCATTTT.

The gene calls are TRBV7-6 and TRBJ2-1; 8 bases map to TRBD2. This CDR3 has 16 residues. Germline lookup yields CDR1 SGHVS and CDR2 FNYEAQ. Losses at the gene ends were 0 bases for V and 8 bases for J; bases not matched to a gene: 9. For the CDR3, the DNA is TGTGCCAGCAGCTTAGCACTAGCGGCTATCGGGGATGAGCAGTTCTTC. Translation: CASSLALAAIGDEQFF.

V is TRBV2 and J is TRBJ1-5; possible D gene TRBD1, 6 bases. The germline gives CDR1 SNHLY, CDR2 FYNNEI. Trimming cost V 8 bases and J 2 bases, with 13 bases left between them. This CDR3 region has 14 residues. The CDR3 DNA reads TGTGCCAGCGGGGGGGGCGCGGGCAATCAGCCCCAGCATTTT. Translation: CASGGGAGNQPQHF.

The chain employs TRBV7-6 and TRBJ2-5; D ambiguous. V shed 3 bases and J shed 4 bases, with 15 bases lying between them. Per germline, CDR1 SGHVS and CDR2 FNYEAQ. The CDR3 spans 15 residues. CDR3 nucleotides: TGTGCCAGCAGCTTTAATCCTCTATCGGGAGAGACCCAGTACTTC. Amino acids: CASSFNPLSGETQYF.

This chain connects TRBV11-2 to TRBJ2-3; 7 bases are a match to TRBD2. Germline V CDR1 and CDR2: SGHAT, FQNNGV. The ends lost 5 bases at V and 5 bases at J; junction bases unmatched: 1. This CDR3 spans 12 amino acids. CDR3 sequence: CASSVAGDTQYF. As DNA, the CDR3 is TGTGCCAGCAGCGTAGCGGGAGATACGCAGTATTTT.

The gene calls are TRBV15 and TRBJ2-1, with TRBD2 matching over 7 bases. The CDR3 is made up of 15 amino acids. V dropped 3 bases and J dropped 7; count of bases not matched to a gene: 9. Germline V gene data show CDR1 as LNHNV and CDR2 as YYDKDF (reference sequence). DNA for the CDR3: TGTGCCACCAGCAGGGGGGGAGGGCAGTCGAATGAGCAGTTCTTC. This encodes CATSRGGGQSNEQFF.

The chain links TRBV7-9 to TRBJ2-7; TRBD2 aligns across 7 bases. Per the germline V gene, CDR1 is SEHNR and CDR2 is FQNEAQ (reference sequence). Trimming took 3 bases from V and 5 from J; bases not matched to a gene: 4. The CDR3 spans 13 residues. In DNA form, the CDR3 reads TGTGCCAGCAGCTTCAAAGGGAGGGACGAGCAGTACTTC. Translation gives CASSFKGRDEQYF.

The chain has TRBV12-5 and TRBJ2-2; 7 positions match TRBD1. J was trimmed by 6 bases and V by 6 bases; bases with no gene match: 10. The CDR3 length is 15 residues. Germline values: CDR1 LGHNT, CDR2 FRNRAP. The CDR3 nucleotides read TGTGCTAGTGGCCTTAGACAGGGTTCGGCCGGGGAGCTGTTTTTT. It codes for CASGLRQGSAGELFF.

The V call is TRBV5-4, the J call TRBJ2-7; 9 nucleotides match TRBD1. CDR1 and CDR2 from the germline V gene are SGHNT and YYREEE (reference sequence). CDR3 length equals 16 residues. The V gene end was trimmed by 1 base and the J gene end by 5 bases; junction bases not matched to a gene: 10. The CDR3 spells CASSLTPGQGPDEQYF. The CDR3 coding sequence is TGTGCCAGCAGCTTGACCCCGGGACAGGGTCCAGACGAGCAGTACTTC.

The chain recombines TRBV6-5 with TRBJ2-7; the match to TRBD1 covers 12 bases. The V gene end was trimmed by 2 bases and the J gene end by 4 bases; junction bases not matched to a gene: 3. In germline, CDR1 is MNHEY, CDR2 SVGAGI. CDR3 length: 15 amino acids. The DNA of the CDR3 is TGTGCCAGCAGTTACCGGGGACAGGGGGCGTACGAGCAGTACTTC. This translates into CASSYRGQGAYEQYF.

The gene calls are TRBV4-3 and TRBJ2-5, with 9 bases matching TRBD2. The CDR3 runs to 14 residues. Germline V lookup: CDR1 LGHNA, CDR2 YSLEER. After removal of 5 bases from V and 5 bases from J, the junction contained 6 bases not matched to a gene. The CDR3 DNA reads TGCGCCAGCAGCGAGGGACTAGCAGGGGAGACCCAGTACTTC. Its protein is CASSEGLAGETQYF.

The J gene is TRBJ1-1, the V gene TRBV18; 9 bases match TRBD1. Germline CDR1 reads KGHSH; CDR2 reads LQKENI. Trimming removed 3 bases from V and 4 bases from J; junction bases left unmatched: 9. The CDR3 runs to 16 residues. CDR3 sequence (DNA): TGTGCCAGCTCACCCGTCCGGGACAGGGCCTCCACTGAAGCTTTCTTT. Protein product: CASSPVRDRASTEAFF.

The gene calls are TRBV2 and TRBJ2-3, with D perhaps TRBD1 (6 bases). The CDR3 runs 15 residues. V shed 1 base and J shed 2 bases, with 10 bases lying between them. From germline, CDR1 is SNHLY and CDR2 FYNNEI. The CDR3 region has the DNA TGTGCCAGCAGTGAAGGATGGGGACACACAGATACGCAGTATTTT. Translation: CASSEGWGHTDTQYF.

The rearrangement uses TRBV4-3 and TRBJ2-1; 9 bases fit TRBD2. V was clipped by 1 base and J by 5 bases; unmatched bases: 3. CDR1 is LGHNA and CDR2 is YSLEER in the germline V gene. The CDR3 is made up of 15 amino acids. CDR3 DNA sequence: TGCGCCAGCAGCCAAGTTGCTAGCGGGGACAATGAGCAGTTCTTC. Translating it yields CASSQVASGDNEQFF.

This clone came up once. CDR3 loop: CASSPLGEAYGYTF. CDR3 DNA: TGTGCCAGCAGTCCCTTGGGGGAGGCCTATGGCTACACCTTC. This chain connects TRBV27 to TRBJ1-2; D may be TRBD1 (5 bases). The CDR3 has 14 amino acids. Trimming removed 5 bases at V and 4 bases at J, with 14 bases between. Germline loops: CDR1 MNHEY, CDR2 SMNVEV (reference sequence).

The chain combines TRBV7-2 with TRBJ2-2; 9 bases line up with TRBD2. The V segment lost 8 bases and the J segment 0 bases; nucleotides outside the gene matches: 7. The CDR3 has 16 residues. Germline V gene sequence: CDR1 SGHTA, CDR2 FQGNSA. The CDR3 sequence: CASRTRGGANTGELFF. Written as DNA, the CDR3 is TGTGCCAGCCGAACGCGGGGGGGGGCGAACACCGGGGAGCTGTTTTTT.

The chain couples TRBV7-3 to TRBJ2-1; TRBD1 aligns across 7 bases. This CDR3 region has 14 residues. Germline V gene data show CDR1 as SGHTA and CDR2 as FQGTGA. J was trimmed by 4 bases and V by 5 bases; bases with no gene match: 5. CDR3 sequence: CASSRQGIYNEQFF. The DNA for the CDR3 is TGTGCCAGCAGCCGACAGGGTATATACAATGAGCAGTTCTTC.

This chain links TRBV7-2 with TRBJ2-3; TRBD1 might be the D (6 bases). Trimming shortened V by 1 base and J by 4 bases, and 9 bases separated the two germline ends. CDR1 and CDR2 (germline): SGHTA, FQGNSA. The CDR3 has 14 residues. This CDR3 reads CASSLVGGPDTQYF. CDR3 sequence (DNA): TGTGCCAGCAGCTTAGTTGGGGGCCCAGATACGCAGTATTTT. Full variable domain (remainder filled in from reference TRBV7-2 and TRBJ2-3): GAGVSQSPSNKVTEKGKDVELRCDPISGHTALYWYRQSLGQGLEFLIYFQGNSAPDKSGLPSDRFSAERTGGSVSTLTIQRTQQEDSAVYLCASSLVGGPDTQYFGPGTRLTVL.

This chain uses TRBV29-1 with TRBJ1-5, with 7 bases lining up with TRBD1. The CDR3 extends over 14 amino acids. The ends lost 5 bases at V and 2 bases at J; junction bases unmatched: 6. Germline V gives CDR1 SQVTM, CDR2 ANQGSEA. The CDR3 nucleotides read TGCAGCGTTTCACAGGGGTTAGGCAATCAGCCCCAGCATTTT. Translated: CSVSQGLGNQPQHF.